The clone carrying this TCR beta chain occurred once. Its target is unknown. This entry belongs to a study of shared clonotypes between healthy human individuals. The authors' processing: Filtering differed since immunoSEQ provided only junctions, with no quality scores. The repertoire was sequenced with immunoSEQ multiplex PCR; TCRdb's copy has only in-frame clones and lacks some. The DNA was the basis for D and trimming; V, J and clone size are from that table. The data show about 340,000 clones, about 70% seen once. Study-wide results and limits: The low donor count limited represented genetic and exposure-history diversity. Among donors, the sharing of clonotypes was expected to be influenced by sequencing depth.

Healthy HIV-negative adults without recent acute infections or vaccinations served as donors. Germline loops: CDR1 SGHRS, CDR2 YFSETQ. The CDR3 consists of 14 residues. J lost 1 base, V lost 3 bases, and 1 base had no gene match. This rearrangement joins TRBV5-1 to TRBJ2-5, with 9 bases that match TRBD2. This TCR was sampled from a man between 25 and 39 years old in good health. Material for sequencing was memory CD4+ T cells sorted from blood. Specified subset: CD45RA-negative fraction. The CDR3 DNA is TGCGCCAGCAGCTCAGCGGGAGGCCAAGAGACCCAGTACTTC. It is translated as CASSSAGGQETQYF.